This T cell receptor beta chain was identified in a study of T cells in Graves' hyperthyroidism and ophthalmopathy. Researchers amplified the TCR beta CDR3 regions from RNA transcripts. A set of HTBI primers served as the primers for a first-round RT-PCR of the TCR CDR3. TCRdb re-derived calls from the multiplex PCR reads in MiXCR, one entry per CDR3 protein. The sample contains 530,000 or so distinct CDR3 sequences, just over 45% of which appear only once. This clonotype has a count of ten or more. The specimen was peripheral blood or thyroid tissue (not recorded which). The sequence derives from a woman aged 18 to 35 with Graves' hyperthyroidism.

The CDR3 is CASSGLAGGETQYF. The DNA of the CDR3 is TGTGCCAGCAGTGGACTAGCGGGAGGAGAGACCCAGTACTTC. The genes are TRBV6-1 and TRBJ2-5; 13 nucleotides align to TRBD2. The CDR3 is 14 residues long. CDR1 and CDR2 from the germline V gene are MNHNS and SASEGT. The J segment lost 4 bases and the V segment lost 4 bases, leaving 0 bases of the junction unmatched.